A single TCR beta chain is shown here with its context. The antigen remains undetermined. TCRdb keeps only in-frame clones here, not all; method: immunoSEQ multiplex PCR. The data hold under 150,000 clones, with 84% observed a single time. The data originate from a study of T cell responses to AZD1222 COVID-19 vaccine. Points from the study as a whole: At baseline, seropositivity was found in only a handful of AZD1222 recipients.

The CDR3 is 14 amino acids. J was trimmed by 5 bases and V by 7 bases; bases with no gene match: 10. Per germline, CDR1 MDHEN and CDR2 SYDVKM. The source material was peripheral blood, sampled 28 days after the second AZD1222 dose. The J gene is TRBJ1-1, the V gene TRBV28, with TRBD1 matching over 7 bases. The receptor was isolated from an adult who received the AZD1222 COVID-19 vaccine. CDR3: CASIKGAQGTEAFF. In DNA form, the CDR3 reads TGTGCCAGCATCAAGGGGGCGCAGGGGACTGAAGCTTTCTTT.